These 2 T cell receptor beta chains share one sample of origin, sequenced in a study of blood T cells in healthy people across ages. Using a J-beta primer mix together with a sample-barcoded 5' primer, a second PCR was run for roughly 6 to 12 cycles. TCRdb fed the 5' RACE reads into MiXCR, producing one record per CDR3 protein. The sample includes about 1.1 million distinct CDR3 sequences, less than 45% of them seen just once. The source material was blood. Receptor source: a man aged 18 to 29 in good health.

The chain is built from TRBV12-3 or TRBV12-4 and TRBJ1-4; D uncertain. Deletions cut 6 bases from V and 1 base from J, with 18 bases between. The CDR3 is 17 residues long. The CDR3 region is CASRRYSDLGTNEKLFF. The CDR3 nucleotides read TGTGCCAGCAGAAGATATAGTGATCTTGGAACTAATGAAAAACTGTTTTTT.

This chain uses TRBV7-6 with TRBJ1-2; D unclear. V lost 0 bases and J lost 10, with 12 bases in between. This CDR3 comprises 13 residues. CDR1 is SGHVS and CDR2 is FNYEAQ in the germline V gene. The CDR3 protein is CASSLAAAGDYTF. DNA of the CDR3: TGTGCCAGCAGCTTAGCGGCTGCGGGTGACTACACCTTC.